Sequencing of this T cell receptor (beta chain) was carried out in a study of T cell changes during pregnancy in multiple sclerosis. This table comes from immunoSEQ multiplex PCR, and its TCRdb copy is limited to in-frame clones, with some not included. The table lists around 32,000 clones, roughly 89% of them singletons. Germline assignment: CDR1 MRHNA and CDR2 SNTAGT. The CDR3 extends over 14 amino acids. The germline V and J ends were trimmed by 0 bases and 7 bases, with 10 bases remaining between them. This clone was counted a few times. The V and J genes are TRBV6-4 and TRBJ2-1; a weak D match, TRBD2 (6 bases). The origin of this receptor is a female donor with multiple sclerosis, enrolled in a pregnancy study. Sample: CD8+ T cells from peripheral blood mononuclear cells, taken before pregnancy. CDR3 amino acids: CASSDSSGGNEQFF. DNA for the CDR3: TGTGCCAGCAGTGACTCGAGCGGAGGGAATGAGCAGTTCTTC.